This T cell receptor beta chain was recorded in a study of CD8+CD57+ T cells in acquired aplastic anemia (dated 2018 in TCRdb). Some background on the complete study: On average, sorted CD4+ and CD8+ cells yielded around 3.5 ug of extracted DNA, with a range of about 0.19 to 30 ug. CD8+CD57+ expansion was defined as a frequency above the mean frequency observed in healthy subjects. Summary of the overall study and its limitations: Around 27 CD8+ CDR3 sequences were shared between patients and controls but appeared highly expressed in patients and within their immunodominant clones. Between patients and healthy controls, no significant difference in CD8+ Simpson's diversity was found (P=0.060).

This clonotype occurred many times. Its antigen is currently not known. No quality values exist for individual bases; no much larger clone is one base distant. The patients picked for sequencing were ones in whom flow cytometry had shown an expansion of CD8+CD57+ cells. Every patient had a diagnosis of severe acquired aplastic anemia based on International Study of Aplastic Anemia and Agranulocytosis and Camitta criteria. No patient had received any therapy when blood was sampled. In the study, sorted CD4+ and CD8+ blood T cells from patients with severe aplastic anemia and from healthy subjects underwent deep sequencing of TCR repertoires. Patients were enrolled in the USA under clinicaltrials.gov protocols 00001620, 01623167, 00001397, 00071045, 00081523 and 00961064. Ficoll-Paque density gradient centrifugation was used to isolate peripheral blood mononuclear cells. CD4+ and CD8+ T cells were sorted by FACS or magnetic beads before DNA extraction.

TCR beta VDJ combination and CDR3 sequence profiling used genomic DNA as the template. An Illumina HiSeq 2000 was the platform used for TCR repertoire sequencing. The paper's processing steps were these. TRBV/TRBJ rearrangement plots, CDR3 size and DJ length profiles, and Simpson's diversity index were used to assess repertoires. The most abundant DNA sequence in the deep sequencing data was taken as the immunodominant clone. CDR3 amino acid sequences were checked for sharing between subjects and were compared against published repertoires and the VDJdb database. TCRdb trimmed public reads at Q25 via fastp, called clones via MiXCR and kept in-frame beta chains. Rows merge per CDR3 protein into single entries with the most common DNA and genes. V and J calls and clone size were set by TCRdb, not the authors. For this sample the table gives fewer than 200,000 distinct CDR3 sequences, of which roughly 50% were detected only once. The top ten constitute about 1.7% of the sample.

The germline V gene yields ENHRY for CDR1 and SYGVKD for CDR2. Its CDR3 holds 18 amino acids, cysteine through phenylalanine. Solely the CDR3 DNA is kept, with 54 bases framed from the first base. Germline trimming amounts to 3 bases on V and 6 bases on J, with 13 as the count of junction bases outside the gene matches. This chain joins TRBV10-3 to TRBJ2-7; TRBD2 lines up with 14 middle nucleotides. The receptor's source is a human donor with aplastic anemia. The specimen was sorted CD4+, CD8+, or CD8+CD57+ T cells (not recorded which) from PBMCs. This receptor carries the CDR3 CAISDYSGTSGRVGEQYF. The nucleotide sequence is TGTGCCATCAGTGATTACTCCGGGACTAGCGGGAGAGTCGGCGAGCAGTACTTC.